The 6 T cell receptor beta chains given below trace back to one sample, sequenced in a study of T cell responses to AZD1222 COVID-19 vaccine. The assay was immunoSEQ multiplex PCR, and TCRdb's table has in-frame clones only and misses some. The profile shows approximately 100,000 clones, approximately 88% of them singletons. The sample consisted of peripheral blood, taken on day 0 of AZD1222 vaccination. Receptors were obtained from an adult in good health.

The chain recombines TRBV19 with TRBJ1-5; D is ambiguous. This CDR3 comprises 12 residues. V shed 8 bases and J shed 7 bases, with 12 bases lying between them. Germline values: CDR1 LNHDA, CDR2 SQIVND (reference sequence). This CDR3 reads CASRALGQPQHF. The DNA of the CDR3 is TGTGCCAGTCGGGCCCTGGGGCAGCCCCAGCATTTT.

The chain has TRBV7-9 and TRBJ2-3, with D possibly TRBD1 on 6 matching bases. V shed 6 bases and J shed 2 bases, with 9 bases lying between them. The CDR3 is made up of 13 amino acids. The germline gives CDR1 SEHNR, CDR2 FQNEAQ (reference sequence). The CDR3 sequence is CASRDSNTDTQYF. In DNA, the CDR3 is TGTGCCAGCAGGGACAGCAACACAGATACGCAGTATTTT.

V is TRBV12-3 or TRBV12-4 and J is TRBJ2-7; unclear D gene. The CDR3 contains 11 residues. With 2 bases removed from V and 6 bases from J, the gap between germline ends came to 5 bases. CDR3 bases: TGTGCCAGCAGTTTAACGGGCGAGCAGTACTTC. It codes for CASSLTGEQYF.

V gene TRBV7-9 combines with J gene TRBJ1-1; 11 positions agree with TRBD1. The junction had 6 bases not matched to a gene; V was cut back by 11 bases and J by 4 bases. The CDR3 loop spans 13 amino acids. In germline, CDR1 is SEHNR, CDR2 FQNEAQ (reference sequence). The CDR3 DNA is TGTGCCGGACAGGGGGCTTGGGGCACTGAAGCTTTCTTT. This sequence encodes CAGQGAWGTEAFF.

The chain recombines TRBV6-2 or TRBV6-3 with TRBJ2-3; 10 bases fit TRBD2. This CDR3 contains 18 residues. CDR1 and CDR2 from the germline V gene are MNHEY and SVGEGT. V dropped 2 bases and J dropped 4; count of bases not matched to a gene: 12. CDR3 loop: CASSYPRRSGGAADTQYF. CDR3 DNA sequence: TGTGCCAGCAGTTACCCACGGAGGAGCGGGGGGGCGGCAGATACGCAGTATTTT.

The rearrangement uses TRBV3-1 (or the pseudogene TRBV3-2) and TRBJ1-5; D remains ambiguous. CDR1 is LGHDT, CDR2 YNNKEL, per germline (reference sequence). The V gene lost 0 bases and the J gene lost 3 bases, with 15 bases spanning the gap. The CDR3 contains 17 residues. Written as DNA, the CDR3 is TGTGCCAGCAGCCAAGAATATCGAACAGCACACAATCAGCCCCAGCATTTT. Protein product: CASSQEYRTAHNQPQHF.